This is a list of T cell receptor beta chains from one sample in a study of cytomegalovirus exposure and HLA in healthy donors. Clones were read by immunoSEQ multiplex PCR, and TCRdb kept only the in-frame ones, dropping some. The sample lists around 50,000 clones, about four fifths occurring once. What was sequenced was PBMCs. The receptors originated from a middle-aged man in good health and CMV-seronegative. The CDR3 runs from the conserved cysteine through the conserved F or W. The order of the fields is V gene, D gene, J gene, clone size, CDR3 protein, CDR3 DNA. The D gene is left open where the match is weak. For some rows the clone size is stated as once, few or many, or as a class when expanded; others skip it.

TRBV30	-	TRBJ2-5	-	CARGRETQYF	TGTGCCAGAGGTAGGGAGACCCAGTACTTC
TRBV5-4	-	TRBJ2-2	-	CASSPATEPGELFF	TGTGCCAGCAGCCCGGCGACAGAGCCCGGGGAGCTGTTTTTT
TRBV11-3	TRBD2	TRBJ2-3	-	CASSSRTGGHTDTQYF	TGTGCCAGCAGCTCTAGGACGGGGGGTCACACAGATACGCAGTATTTT
TRBV13	-	TRBJ1-4	-	CASTISGVGTNEKLFF	TGTGCCAGCACCATTTCGGGGGTAGGCACTAATGAAAAACTGTTTTTT
TRBV9	TRBD1	TRBJ2-2	-	CASSVTGEVIGELFF	TGTGCCAGCAGCGTAACAGGGGAAGTGATCGGGGAGCTGTTTTTT
TRBV4-3	-	TRBJ1-2	-	CASSPTTGQMVVGYTF	TGCGCCAGCAGCCCGACGACAGGCCAAATGGTAGTCGGGTACACCTTC
TRBV28	TRBD2	TRBJ2-3	-	CASSQLSGGGTSTDTQYF	TGTGCCAGCAGCCAGTTGAGCGGGGGGGGAACTAGCACAGATACGCAGTATTTT
TRBV18	TRBD2	TRBJ2-1	-	CASSPQRGAYNEQFF	TGTGCCAGCTCACCACAGCGGGGGGCCTACAATGAGCAGTTCTTC
TRBV10-1	-	TRBJ2-1	-	CASSESGGPAGEQFF	TGCGCCAGCAGTGAGTCCGGGGGGCCGGCTGGTGAGCAGTTCTTC
TRBV4-3	-	TRBJ2-5	-	CASSQGTHQETQYF	TGCGCCAGCAGCCAAGGGACACACCAAGAGACCCAGTACTTC
TRBV6-4	TRBD2	TRBJ2-1	-	CASSDSGLGSYNEQFF	TGTGCCAGCAGTGACTCGGGACTAGGTTCCTACAATGAGCAGTTCTTC
TRBV4-3	TRBD1	TRBJ1-2	-	CASSQEGTGTYGYTF	TGCGCCAGCAGCCAAGAGGGGACAGGAACCTATGGCTACACCTTC
TRBV7-9	TRBD2	TRBJ2-3	-	CASSPLAVSTDTQYF	TGTGCCAGCAGCCCGCTAGCGGTGAGCACAGATACGCAGTATTTT
TRBV5-4	-	TRBJ1-4	-	CASSLRGGGNEKLFF	TGTGCCAGCAGCTTGAGGGGCGGGGGGAATGAAAAACTGTTTTTT
TRBV11-2	TRBD1	TRBJ2-2	-	CASSRGPTGELFF	TGTGCCAGCAGCAGGGGGCCCACCGGGGAGCTGTTTTTT
TRBV6-6	-	TRBJ2-2	few	CASSKDLLTNTGELFF	TGTGCCAGCAGCAAAGATCTTCTAACGAACACCGGGGAGCTGTTTTTT
TRBV15	TRBD1	TRBJ2-7	-	CATSRDSTGGAAHEQYF	TGTGCCACCAGCAGAGACTCTACAGGGGGCGCCGCCCACGAGCAGTACTTC
TRBV7-9	-	TRBJ2-2	-	CASSPGQNTGELFF	TGTGCCAGCAGCCCTGGACAGAACACCGGGGAGCTGTTTTTT
TRBV7-9	-	TRBJ1-4	-	CASSRQATNEKLFF	TGTGCCAGCAGCCGACAGGCAACTAATGAAAAACTGTTTTTT
TRBV11-2	TRBD2	TRBJ2-7	-	CASSLYRGGSYEQYF	TGTGCCAGCAGCTTATATCGCGGGGGGTCCTACGAGCAGTACTTC